This TCR beta chain was identified during a study of T cell responses to AZD1222 COVID-19 vaccine. Study-level results: In a largely white British group with more females than males, clonal diversity was possibly underestimated. Vaccine-associated CD4 TCRs ranged over spike, dominating at 160-218 and 743-854.

This table comes from immunoSEQ multiplex PCR, and its TCRdb copy is limited to in-frame clones, with some not included. The sample has tens of thousands of clones; roughly 90% are singletons. Notes on this clone: Its antigen is currently unknown.

V was pared by 9 bases and J by 2 bases, with 3 bases of the junction left unmatched. Per the germline V gene, CDR1 is SNHLY and CDR2 is FYNNEI. This CDR3 region has 12 residues. The receptor comes from an adult in good health. The rearrangement links TRBV2 to TRBJ1-2; 7 bases are a match to TRBD1. The sample in question was peripheral blood, obtained on day 0 of AZD1222 vaccination. CDR3 loop: CASQQGNYGYTF. CDR3 nucleotides: TGTGCCAGTCAACAGGGGAACTATGGCTACACCTTC.